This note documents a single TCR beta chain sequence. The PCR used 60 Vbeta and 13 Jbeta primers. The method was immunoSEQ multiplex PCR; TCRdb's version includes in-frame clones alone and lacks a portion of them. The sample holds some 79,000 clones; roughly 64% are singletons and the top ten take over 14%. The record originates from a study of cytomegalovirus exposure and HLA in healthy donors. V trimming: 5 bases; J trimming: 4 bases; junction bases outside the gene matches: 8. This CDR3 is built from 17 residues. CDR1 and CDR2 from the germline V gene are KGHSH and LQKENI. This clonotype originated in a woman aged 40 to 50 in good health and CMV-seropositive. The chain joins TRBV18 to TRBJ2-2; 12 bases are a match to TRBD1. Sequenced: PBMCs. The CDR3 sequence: CASSKPGQGAITGELFF. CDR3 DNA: TGTGCCAGCTCAAAACCGGGACAGGGGGCGATCACCGGGGAGCTGTTTTTT.